This T cell receptor (beta chain) was recovered during a study of Graves' ophthalmopathy and Graves' hyperthyroidism. No ophthalmopathy within 18 months of follow-up signified stable hyperthyroidism. Other autoimmune diseases, uncontrolled infections, pregnancy or lactation excluded patients from enrollment. Overall study results and limits: Sensitivity reached 87.88% and specificity roughly 82% for a 13-signature model separating ophthalmopathy from stable hyperthyroidism. Blood contained most expanded thyroid clonotypes exceeding 0.001 frequency.

In its sample, this clonotype was seen many times. Its antigen is not known. Scientists amplified the TCR beta CDR3 regions from RNA transcripts. The first-round RT-PCR employed HTBI primers together with the Qiagen OneStep RT-PCR kit. A multiplex PCR was then performed as the second round. A single record per CDR3 protein comes from TCRdb applying MiXCR to the multiplex PCR reads. The table lists 300,000 to 500,000 distinct CDR3 sequences, approximately 15% of them singletons. The sample was peripheral blood. This TCR was recovered from a woman between 18 and 29 years old with stable Graves' hyperthyroidism.

The CDR3 spells CASSFGQGTMGQPQHF. The CDR3 nucleotides read TGTGCCAGCAGCTTTGGACAGGGGACTATGGGTCAGCCCCAGCATTTT. This chain links TRBV7-8 with TRBJ1-5; 9 nucleotides line up with TRBD1. Germline V gene lookup returns CDR1 SGHVS and CDR2 FQNEAQ. The CDR3 has 16 amino acids. V lost 3 bases and J lost 6; bases outside the gene matches: 9.